Sequencing of this T cell receptor beta chain was carried out in a study of monozygotic twins with inflammatory bowel disease. The CDR3 length is 13 residues. Looked up from germline, CDR1 is MNHEY and CDR2 is SVGEGT. TCRdb re-called the 5' RACE reads and gives one entry per CDR3 protein, without DNA. This table lists approximately 400,000 distinct CDR3 sequences. This chain connects TRBV6-2 or TRBV6-3 to TRBJ1-1; TCRdb gives TRBD1 as the D gene, but with no DNA this cannot be confirmed. The source of this sequence is a human donor with ulcerative colitis or Crohn's disease, or a healthy co-twin of an affected twin (not recorded which). The sequenced material came from blood. CDR3 protein: CASSYGGLTEAFF.